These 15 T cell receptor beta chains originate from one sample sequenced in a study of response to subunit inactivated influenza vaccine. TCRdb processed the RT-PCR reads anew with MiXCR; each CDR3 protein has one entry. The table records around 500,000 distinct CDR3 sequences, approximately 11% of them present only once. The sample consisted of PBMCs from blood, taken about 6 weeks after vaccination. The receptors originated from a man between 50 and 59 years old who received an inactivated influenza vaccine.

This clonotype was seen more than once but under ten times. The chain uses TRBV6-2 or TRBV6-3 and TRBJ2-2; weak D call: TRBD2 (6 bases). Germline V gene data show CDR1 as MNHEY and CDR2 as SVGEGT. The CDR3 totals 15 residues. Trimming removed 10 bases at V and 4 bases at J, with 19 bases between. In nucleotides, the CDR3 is TGTGCCACTTACACAGGAGAGGGAGGCACCGGGGAGCTGTTTTTT. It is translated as CATYTGEGGTGELFF.

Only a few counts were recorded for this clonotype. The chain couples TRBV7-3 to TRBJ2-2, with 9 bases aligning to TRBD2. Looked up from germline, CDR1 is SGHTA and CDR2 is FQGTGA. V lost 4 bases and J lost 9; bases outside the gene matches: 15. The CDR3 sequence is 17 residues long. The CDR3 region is CASSSADLAAGGRELFF. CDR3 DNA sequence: TGTGCCAGCAGCTCCGCCGATCTAGCGGCGGGGGGGAGGGAGCTGTTTTTT.

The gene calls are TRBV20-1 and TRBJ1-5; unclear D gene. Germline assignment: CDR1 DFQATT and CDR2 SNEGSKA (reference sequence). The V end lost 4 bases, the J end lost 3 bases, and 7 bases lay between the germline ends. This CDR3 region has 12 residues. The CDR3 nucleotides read TGCAGTGCTAAACCCTTCAATCAGCCCCAGCATTTT. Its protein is CSAKPFNQPQHF.

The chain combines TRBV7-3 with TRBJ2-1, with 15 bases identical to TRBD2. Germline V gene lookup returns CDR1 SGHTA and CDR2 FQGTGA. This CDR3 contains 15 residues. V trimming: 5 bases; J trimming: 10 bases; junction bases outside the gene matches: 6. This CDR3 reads CASSQLGLAGGEQFF. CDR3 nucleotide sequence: TGTGCCAGCAGCCAGCTGGGACTAGCGGGAGGCGAGCAGTTCTTC.

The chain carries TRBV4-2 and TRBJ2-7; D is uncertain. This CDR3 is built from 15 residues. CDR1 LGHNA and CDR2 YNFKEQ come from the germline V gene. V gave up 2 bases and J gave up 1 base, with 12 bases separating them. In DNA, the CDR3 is TGTGCCAGCAGCCAATCCACGACAAGATCCTACGAGCAGTACTTC. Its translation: CASSQSTTRSYEQYF.

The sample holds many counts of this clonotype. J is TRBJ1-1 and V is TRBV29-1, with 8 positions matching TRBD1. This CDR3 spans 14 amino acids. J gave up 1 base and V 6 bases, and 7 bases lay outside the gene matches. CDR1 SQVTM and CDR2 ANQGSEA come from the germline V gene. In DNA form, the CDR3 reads TGCAGCGTAGGGACAGGCCTCGAGAACACTGAAGCTTTCTTT. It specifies CSVGTGLENTEAFF.

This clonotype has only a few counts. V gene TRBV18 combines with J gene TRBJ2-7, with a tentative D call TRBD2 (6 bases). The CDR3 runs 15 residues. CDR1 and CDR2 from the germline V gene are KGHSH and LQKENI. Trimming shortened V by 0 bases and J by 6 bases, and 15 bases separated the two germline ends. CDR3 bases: TGTGCCAGCTCACCACCGACTAGGACCCTAGGCGAGCAGTACTTC. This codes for CASSPPTRTLGEQYF. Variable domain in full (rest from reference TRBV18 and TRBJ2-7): NAGVMQNPRHLVRRRGQEARLRCSPMKGHSHVYWYRQLPEEGLKFMVYLQKENIIDESGMPKERFSAEFPKEGPSILRIQQVVRGDSAAYFCASSPPTRTLGEQYFGPGTRLTVT.

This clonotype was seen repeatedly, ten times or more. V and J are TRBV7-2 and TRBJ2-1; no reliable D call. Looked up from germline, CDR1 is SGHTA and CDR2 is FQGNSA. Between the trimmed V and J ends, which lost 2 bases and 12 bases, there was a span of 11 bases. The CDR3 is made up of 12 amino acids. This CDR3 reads CASSLSPWAQFF. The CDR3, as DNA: TGTGCCAGCAGCTTATCCCCCTGGGCGCAGTTCTTC. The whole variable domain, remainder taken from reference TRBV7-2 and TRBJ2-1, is GAGVSQSPSNKVTEKGKDVELRCDPISGHTALYWYRQSLGQGLEFLIYFQGNSAPDKSGLPSDRFSAERTGGSVSTLTIQRTQQEDSAVYLCASSLSPWAQFFGPGTRLTVL.

The CDR3: CSASEGDETQYF. As DNA, the CDR3 is TGCAGTGCTAGTGAAGGGGACGAGACCCAGTACTTC. The chain carries TRBV20-1 and TRBJ2-5; D may be TRBD1 or TRBD2 (5 bases each). V lost 3 bases, J lost 5 bases, and 10 bases lay in between. The V gene's germline CDR1 is DFQATT and CDR2 SNEGSKA (reference sequence). This CDR3 has 12 amino acids.

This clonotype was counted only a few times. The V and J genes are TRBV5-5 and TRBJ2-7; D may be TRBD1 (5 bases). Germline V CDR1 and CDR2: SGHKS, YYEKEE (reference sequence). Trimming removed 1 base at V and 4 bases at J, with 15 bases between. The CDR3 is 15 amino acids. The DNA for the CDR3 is TGTGCCAGCAGCTTGACAGGCCCCTCGAAATACGAGCAGTACTTC. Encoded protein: CASSLTGPSKYEQYF.

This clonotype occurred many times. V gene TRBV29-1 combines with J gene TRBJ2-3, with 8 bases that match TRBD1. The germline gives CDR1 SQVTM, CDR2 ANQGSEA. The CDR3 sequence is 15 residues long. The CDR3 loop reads CSGAGGETLPDTQYF. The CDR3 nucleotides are TGCAGTGGAGCAGGGGGCGAGACCCTGCCAGATACGCAGTATTTT.

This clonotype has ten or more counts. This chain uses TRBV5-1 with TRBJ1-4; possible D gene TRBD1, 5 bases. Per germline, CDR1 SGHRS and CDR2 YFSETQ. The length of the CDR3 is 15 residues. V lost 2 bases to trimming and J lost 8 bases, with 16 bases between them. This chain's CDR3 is CASSLMGAGKEKLFF. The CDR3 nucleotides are TGCGCCAGCAGCTTAATGGGCGCAGGGAAGGAAAAACTGTTTTTT.

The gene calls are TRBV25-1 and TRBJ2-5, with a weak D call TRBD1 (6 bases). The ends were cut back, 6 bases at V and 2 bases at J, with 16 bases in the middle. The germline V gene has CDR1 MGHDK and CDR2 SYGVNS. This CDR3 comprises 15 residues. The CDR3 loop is CASSTDRSYQETQYF. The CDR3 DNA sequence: TGTGCCAGCAGCACTGACAGGAGTTATCAAGAGACCCAGTACTTC.

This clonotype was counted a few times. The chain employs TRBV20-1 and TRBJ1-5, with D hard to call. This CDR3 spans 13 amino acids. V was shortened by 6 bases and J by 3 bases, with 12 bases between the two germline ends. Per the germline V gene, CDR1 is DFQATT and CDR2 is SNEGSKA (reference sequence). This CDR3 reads CSARHGNNQPQHF. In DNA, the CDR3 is TGCAGTGCCAGACACGGGAACAATCAGCCCCAGCATTTT.

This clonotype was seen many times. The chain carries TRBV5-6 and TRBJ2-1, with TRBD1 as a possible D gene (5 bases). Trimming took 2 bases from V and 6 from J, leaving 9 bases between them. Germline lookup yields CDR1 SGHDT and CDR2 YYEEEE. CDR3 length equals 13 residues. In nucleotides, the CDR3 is TGTGCCAGCAGCTTTGTACAGGCCAATGAGCAGTTCTTC. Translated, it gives CASSFVQANEQFF.